Sequencing of this T cell receptor beta chain was carried out in a study of blood T cell repertoires in COVID-19. Study information: COVID-19 samples, acute and convalescent, were from the United States, Italy and Spain. The cDNA or gDNA used as material had been derived from T cells, B-cell-depleted T cells, or PBMCs.

In the case of this clone: The identical CDR3 is also encoded by other nucleotide sequences in the sample.

The CDR3 covers 12 residues. Germline V gene lookup returns CDR1 SQVTM and CDR2 ANQGSEA. V was shortened by 7 bases and J by 5 bases, with 14 bases between the two germline ends. Study processing details: Scientists estimated how many nucleated cells there were by amplifying reference gene primers. Repertoires were generated with immunoSEQ multiplex PCR, while TCRdb's copy carries only in-frame clones and drops some. The D gene and trimming were derived from the DNA, and the V and J assignments and clone size from that table. The sample shows about 180,000 clones, roughly 88% of them seen only once. The sequence was obtained from a human donor with active or convalescent COVID-19. The donor label of this sample is uncertain. The sample taken for sequencing was peripheral blood. V gene TRBV29-1 combines with J gene TRBJ1-2; D possibly corresponds to TRBD1 (6 bases). CDR3 sequence reads: CSGLQGPYGYTF. The CDR3 nucleotides are TGCAGCGGTCTACAGGGTCCATATGGCTACACCTTC.